This TCR beta chain was retrieved from a study of regulatory T cells in long-lasting Graves disease. This clonotype was recorded at least ten times. The antigen is not known. The CDR3 has 18 amino acids. Trimming left V 0 bases short and J 6 bases short, with 21 bases between. CDR1 is SGHVS, CDR2 FQNEAQ, per germline. Time point in this sample: newly diagnosed GD, antithyroid drugs for less than 3 months. From RNA extracted from PBMCs, the TCR library was made. Construction of TCR beta libraries relied on iRepertoire HTBI primers and on Arm-PCR targeting CDR3 regions. TCRdb reanalysed the multiplex PCR reads using MiXCR and keeps one entry per CDR3 protein. The profile shows about 380,000 distinct CDR3 sequences, around 15% of them singletons. Notes on the study in general: Persistent Graves' patients had lower TCR diversity than newly diagnosed ones.

J is TRBJ2-1 and V is TRBV7-8; D possibly matches TRBD1 or TRBD2 (5 bases each). The receptor comes from a female donor with Graves disease. The sample in question was peripheral blood mononuclear cells (PBMCs), obtained at new diagnosis, from a patient treated with antithyroid drugs. The CDR3 DNA is TGTGCCAGCAGCTTAGCGGAGCGAGGGGTTCAGGTCTTCAATGAGCAGTTCTTC. This gives the protein CASSLAERGVQVFNEQFF.